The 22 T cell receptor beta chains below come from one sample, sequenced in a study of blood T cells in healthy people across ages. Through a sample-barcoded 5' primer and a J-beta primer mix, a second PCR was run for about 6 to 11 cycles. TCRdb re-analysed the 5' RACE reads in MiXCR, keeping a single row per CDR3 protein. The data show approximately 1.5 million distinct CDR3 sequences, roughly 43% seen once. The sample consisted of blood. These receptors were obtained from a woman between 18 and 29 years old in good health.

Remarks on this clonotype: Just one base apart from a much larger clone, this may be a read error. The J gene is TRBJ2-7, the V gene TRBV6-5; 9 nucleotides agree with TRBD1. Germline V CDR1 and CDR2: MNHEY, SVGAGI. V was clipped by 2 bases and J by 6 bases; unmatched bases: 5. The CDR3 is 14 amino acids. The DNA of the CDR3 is TGTGCCAGCAGTTACGGGGGACAGGGTAGCGAGCAGTACTTC. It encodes CASSYGGQGSEQYF.

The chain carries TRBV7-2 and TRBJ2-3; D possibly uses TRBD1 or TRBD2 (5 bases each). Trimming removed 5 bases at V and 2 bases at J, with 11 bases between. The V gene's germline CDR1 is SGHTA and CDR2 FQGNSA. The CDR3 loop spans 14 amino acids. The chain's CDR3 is CASSPGPNTDTQYF. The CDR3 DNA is TGTGCCAGCAGCCCGGGACCTAACACAGATACGCAGTATTTT.

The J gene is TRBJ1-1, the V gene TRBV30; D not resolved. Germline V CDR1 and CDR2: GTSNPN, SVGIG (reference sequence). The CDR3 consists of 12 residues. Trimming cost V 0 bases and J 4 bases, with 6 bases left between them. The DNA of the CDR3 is TGTGCCTGGAGTGTTTTGGGCACTGAAGCTTTCTTT. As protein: CAWSVLGTEAFF. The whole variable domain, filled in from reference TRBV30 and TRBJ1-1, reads SQTIHQWPATLVQPVGSPLSLECTVEGTSNPNLYWYRQAAGRGLQLLFYSVGIGQISSEVPQNLSASRPQDRQFILSSKKLLLSDSGFYLCAWSVLGTEAFFGQGTRLTVV.

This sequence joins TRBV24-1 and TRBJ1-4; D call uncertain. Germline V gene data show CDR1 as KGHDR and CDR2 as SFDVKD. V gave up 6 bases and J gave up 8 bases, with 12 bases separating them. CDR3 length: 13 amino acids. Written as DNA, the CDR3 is TGTGCCACCAGTTCAGGACGGCGGGAAAAACTGTTTTTT. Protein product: CATSSGRREKLFF.

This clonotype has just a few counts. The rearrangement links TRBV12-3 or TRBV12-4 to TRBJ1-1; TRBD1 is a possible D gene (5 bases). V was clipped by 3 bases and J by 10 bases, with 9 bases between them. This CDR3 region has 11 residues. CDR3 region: CASSLGRVAFF. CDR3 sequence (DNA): TGTGCCAGCAGTTTGGGCAGGGTAGCTTTCTTT.

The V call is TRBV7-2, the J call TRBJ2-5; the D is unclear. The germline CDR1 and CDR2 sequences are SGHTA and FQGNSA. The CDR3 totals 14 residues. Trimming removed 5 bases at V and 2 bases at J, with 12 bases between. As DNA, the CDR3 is TGTGCCAGCAGCCCCGCGACTCGACAAGAGACCCAGTACTTC. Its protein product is CASSPATRQETQYF.

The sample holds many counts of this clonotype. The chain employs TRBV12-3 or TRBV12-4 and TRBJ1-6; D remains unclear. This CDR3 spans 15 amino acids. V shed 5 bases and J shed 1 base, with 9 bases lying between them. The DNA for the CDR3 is TGTGCCAGCAGTACCACGGGGTCCTATAATTCACCCCTCCACTTT. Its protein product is CASSTTGSYNSPLHF.

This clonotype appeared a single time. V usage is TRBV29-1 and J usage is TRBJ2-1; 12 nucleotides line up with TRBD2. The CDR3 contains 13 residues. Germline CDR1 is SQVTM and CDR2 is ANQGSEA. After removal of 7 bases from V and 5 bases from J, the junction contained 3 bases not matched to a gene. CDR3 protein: CSGRTSGNNEQFF. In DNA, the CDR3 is TGCAGCGGAAGGACTAGCGGGAACAATGAGCAGTTCTTC.

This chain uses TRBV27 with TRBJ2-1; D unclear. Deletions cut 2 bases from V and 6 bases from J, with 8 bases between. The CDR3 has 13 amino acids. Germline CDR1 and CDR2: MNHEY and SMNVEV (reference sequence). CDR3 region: CASSLQVSNEQFF. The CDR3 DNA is TGTGCCAGCAGTTTACAGGTTTCCAATGAGCAGTTCTTC.

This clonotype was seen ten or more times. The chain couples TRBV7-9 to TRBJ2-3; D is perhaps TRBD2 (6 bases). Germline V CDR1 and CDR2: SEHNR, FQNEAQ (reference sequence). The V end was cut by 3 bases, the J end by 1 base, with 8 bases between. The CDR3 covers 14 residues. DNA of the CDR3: TGTGCCAGCAGCTTGACTAGGGGCACAGATACGCAGTATTTT. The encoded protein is CASSLTRGTDTQYF.

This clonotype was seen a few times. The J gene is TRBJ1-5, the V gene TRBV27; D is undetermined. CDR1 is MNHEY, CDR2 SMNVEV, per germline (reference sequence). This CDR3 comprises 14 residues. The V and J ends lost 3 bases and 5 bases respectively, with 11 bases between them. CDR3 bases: TGTGCCAGCAGTTTGACGCGAGGCGATCAGCCCCAGCATTTT. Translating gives CASSLTRGDQPQHF.

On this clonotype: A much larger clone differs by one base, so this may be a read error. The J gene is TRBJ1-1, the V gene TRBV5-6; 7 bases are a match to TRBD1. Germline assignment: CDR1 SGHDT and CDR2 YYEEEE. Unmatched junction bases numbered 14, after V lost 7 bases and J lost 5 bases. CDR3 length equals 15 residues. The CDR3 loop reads CASDLEGRGRTEAFF. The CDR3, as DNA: TGTGCCAGCGATTTAGAAGGAAGGGGGCGTACTGAAGCTTTCTTT.

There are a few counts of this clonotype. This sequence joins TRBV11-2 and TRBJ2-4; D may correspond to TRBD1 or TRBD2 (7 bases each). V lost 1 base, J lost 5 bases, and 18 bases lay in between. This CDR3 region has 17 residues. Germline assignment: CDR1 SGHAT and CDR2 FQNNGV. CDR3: CASSLGGGQRTQNIQYF. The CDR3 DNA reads TGTGCCAGCAGCTTAGGGGGGGGACAGAGGACGCAAAACATTCAGTACTTC.

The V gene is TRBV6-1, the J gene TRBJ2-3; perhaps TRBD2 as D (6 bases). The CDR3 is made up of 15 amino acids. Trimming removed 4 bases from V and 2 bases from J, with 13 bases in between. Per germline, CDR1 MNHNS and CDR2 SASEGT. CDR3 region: CASSALGLYTDTQYF. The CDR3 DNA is TGTGCCAGCAGTGCCCTGGGACTTTACACAGATACGCAGTATTTT.

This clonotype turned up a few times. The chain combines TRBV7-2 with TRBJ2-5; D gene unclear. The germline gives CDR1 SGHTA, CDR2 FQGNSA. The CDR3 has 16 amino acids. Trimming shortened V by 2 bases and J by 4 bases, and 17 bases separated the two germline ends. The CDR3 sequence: CASSLNIRALGETQYF. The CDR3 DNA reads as TGTGCCAGCAGCTTAAATATTAGAGCGCTGGGAGAGACCCAGTACTTC.

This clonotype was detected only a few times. CDR3 DNA sequence: TGTGCCAGCAGTTTAGCGGAGCTCACAGATACGCAGTATTTT. Translated: CASSLAELTDTQYF. The chain links TRBV27 to TRBJ2-3, with D uncertain. Germline V gene sequence: CDR1 MNHEY, CDR2 SMNVEV (reference sequence). The CDR3 extends over 14 amino acids. V lost 2 bases and J lost 2, with 8 bases in between.

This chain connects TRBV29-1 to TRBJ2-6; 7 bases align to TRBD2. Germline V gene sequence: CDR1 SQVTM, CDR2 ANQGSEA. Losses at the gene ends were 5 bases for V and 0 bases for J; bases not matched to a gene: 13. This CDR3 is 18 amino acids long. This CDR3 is CSVRSELAMSSGANVLTF. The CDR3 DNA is TGCAGCGTTAGGTCCGAACTAGCGATGAGCTCTGGGGCCAACGTCCTGACTTTC. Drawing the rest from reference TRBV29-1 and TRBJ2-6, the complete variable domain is SAVISQKPSRDICQRGTSLTIQCQVDSQVTMMFWYRQQPGQSLTLIATANQGSEATYESGFVIDKFPISRPNLTFSTLTVSNMSPEDSSIYLCSVRSELAMSSGANVLTFGAGSRLTVL.

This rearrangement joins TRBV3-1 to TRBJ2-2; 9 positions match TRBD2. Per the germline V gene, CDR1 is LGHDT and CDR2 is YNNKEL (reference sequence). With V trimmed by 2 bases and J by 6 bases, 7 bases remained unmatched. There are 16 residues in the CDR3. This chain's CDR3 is CASSQSPLAGAGELFF. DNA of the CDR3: TGTGCCAGCAGCCAATCCCCCTTAGCGGGGGCCGGGGAGCTGTTTTTT. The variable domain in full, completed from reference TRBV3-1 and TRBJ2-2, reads DTAVSQTPKYLVTQMGNDKSIKCEQNLGHDTMYWYKQDSKKFLKIMFSYNNKELIINETVPNRFSPKSPDKAHLNLHINSLELGDSAVYFCASSQSPLAGAGELFFGEGSRLTVL.

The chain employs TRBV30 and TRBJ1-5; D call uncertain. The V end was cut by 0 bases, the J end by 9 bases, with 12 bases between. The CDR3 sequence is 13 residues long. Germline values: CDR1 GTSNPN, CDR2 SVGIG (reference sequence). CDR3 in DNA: TGTGCCTGGAGTGTCCCGGGTGTAGGGCCCCAGCATTTT. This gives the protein CAWSVPGVGPQHF.

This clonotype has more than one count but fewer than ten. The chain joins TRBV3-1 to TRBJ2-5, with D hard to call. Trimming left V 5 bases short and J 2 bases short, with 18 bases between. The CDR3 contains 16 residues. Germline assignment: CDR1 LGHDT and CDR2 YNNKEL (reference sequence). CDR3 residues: CASSSQASHIQETQYF. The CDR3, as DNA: TGTGCCAGCAGCAGCCAAGCATCACACATACAAGAGACCCAGTACTTC.

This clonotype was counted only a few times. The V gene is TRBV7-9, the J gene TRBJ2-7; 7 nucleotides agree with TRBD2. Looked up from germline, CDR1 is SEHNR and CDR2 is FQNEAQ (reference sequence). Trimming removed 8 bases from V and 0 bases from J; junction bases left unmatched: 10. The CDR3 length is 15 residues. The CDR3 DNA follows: TGTGCCAGCGGATCCAGTGGCGGGAGCTCCTACGAGCAGTACTTC. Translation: CASGSSGGSSYEQYF.

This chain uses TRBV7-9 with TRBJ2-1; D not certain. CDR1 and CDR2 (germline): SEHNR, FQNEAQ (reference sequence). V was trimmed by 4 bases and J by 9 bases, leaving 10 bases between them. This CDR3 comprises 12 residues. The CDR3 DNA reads TGTGCCAGCAGCTCGATAGTGATTGAGCAGTTCTTC. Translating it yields CASSSIVIEQFF.